A selection of T cell receptor beta chains follows, all from one sample in a study of blood T cell repertoires in COVID-19. Assay used: immunoSEQ multiplex PCR; TCRdb lists only in-frame clones, some missing. The table lists around 260,000 clones, about 90% of them singletons. The sample was peripheral blood. The receptor source for this set is a woman aged 40 to 50 who had recovered from COVID-19. The CDR3 runs from the conserved cysteine through the conserved F or W. A D gene is named only where the DNA matches it firmly. The size field is filled for only some rows; it gives once, few, many or a size class.

>TRBV7-2|NA|TRBD1|TRBJ1-4
CASSPRQGAHEKLFF
TGTGCCAGCAGCCCTAGGCAGGGGGCGCATGAAAAACTGTTTTTT
>TRBV7-2|NA|NA|TRBJ1-1
CASSSIGPEAFF
TGTGCCAGCAGCTCCATCGGTCCTGAAGCTTTCTTT
>TRBV19|NA|TRBD1|TRBJ1-2
CASSRRRDRVGLNYGYTF
TGTGCCAGTAGTAGACGCCGGGACAGGGTGGGACTAAACTATGGCTACACCTTC
>TRBV6-2/TRBV6-3|NA|NA|TRBJ2-5
CASSYWREQETQYF
TGTGCCAGCAGTTACTGGAGGGAACAAGAGACCCAGTACTTC
>TRBV12-3/TRBV12-4|NA|NA|TRBJ1-1
CASLRGGTEAFF
TGTGCCAGTCTGAGAGGGGGAACTGAAGCTTTCTTT
>TRBV18|NA|TRBD1|TRBJ1-5
CASSPRQGDSNQPQHF
TGTGCCAGCTCACCACGTCAGGGGGATAGCAATCAGCCCCAGCATTTT
>TRBV5-6|NA|NA|TRBJ1-1
CASSHQGNTEAFF
TGTGCCAGCAGCCACCAGGGAAACACTGAAGCTTTCTTT
>TRBV28|NA|TRBD1|TRBJ2-1
CASRAGTGSYNEQFF
TGTGCCAGCAGGGCCGGGACAGGGTCCTACAATGAGCAGTTCTTC
>TRBV7-2|NA|NA|TRBJ2-5
CASSLVGRAGKETQYF
TGTGCCAGCAGCTTAGTCGGTCGGGCAGGGAAAGAGACCCAGTACTTC
>TRBV20-1|once|NA|TRBJ1-1
CSASWQVNTEAFF
TGCAGTGCTAGTTGGCAGGTCAACACTGAAGCTTTCTTT
>TRBV4-3|NA|NA|TRBJ1-4
CASSQALNQRGEKLFF
TGCGCCAGCAGCCAAGCTTTAAACCAAAGGGGTGAAAAACTGTTTTTT
>TRBV6-6|once|TRBD1|TRBJ2-3
CASSLQGVGTDTQYF
TGTGCCAGCAGCCTTCAGGGGGTAGGGACAGATACGCAGTATTTT
>TRBV29-1|once|NA|TRBJ1-2
CSVDSGYGYTF
TGCAGCGTTGATTCAGGGTATGGCTACACCTTC
>TRBV2|NA|NA|TRBJ1-2
CASSDQGGYTF
TGTGCCAGCAGTGATCAGGGCGGCTACACCTTC
>TRBV7-2|NA|NA|TRBJ1-2
CASSPQEGGYGYTF
TGTGCCAGCAGCCCCCAGGAGGGCGGCTATGGCTACACCTTC
>TRBV4-1|NA|NA|TRBJ2-2
CASSPGPLNTGELFF
TGCGCCAGCAGCCCAGGGCCACTGAACACCGGGGAGCTGTTTTTT
>TRBV6-1|NA|NA|TRBJ2-3
CASSEVGGGGTTDTQYF
TGTGCCAGCAGTGAAGTGGGAGGCGGGGGCACGACAGATACGCAGTATTTT
>TRBV19|NA|NA|TRBJ1-5
CASTTGPNQPQHF
TGTGCCAGTACGACAGGCCCTAATCAGCCCCAGCATTTT
>TRBV2|NA|TRBD2|TRBJ2-1
CASSRTSGGHYFYNEQFF
TGTGCCAGCAGCCGGACTAGCGGGGGCCACTATTTCTACAATGAGCAGTTCTTC
>TRBV28|once|NA|TRBJ1-3
CASSLGGSGNTIYF
TGTGCCAGCAGTTTGGGGGGTTCTGGAAACACCATATATTTT
>TRBV6-2/TRBV6-3|once|TRBD2|TRBJ2-7
CASSYQGLAGDTREQYF
TGTGCCAGCAGTTACCAGGGACTAGCGGGGGACACTCGGGAGCAGTACTTC
>TRBV4-2|few|TRBD1|TRBJ1-2
CASSQEGQWDYGYTF
TGTGCCAGCAGCCAAGAGGGACAGTGGGACTATGGCTACACCTTC
>TRBV18|NA|NA|TRBJ2-7
CASSPPMLSSYEQYF
TGTGCCAGCTCACCACCCATGTTGAGCTCCTACGAGCAGTACTTC
>TRBV3-1/TRBV3-2|NA|NA|TRBJ1-6
CASSRGKGGYSPLHF
TGTGCCAGCAGCCGGGGGAAGGGAGGCTATTCACCCCTCCACTTT
>TRBV5-1|NA|TRBD2|TRBJ2-3
CASSSTSDTDTQYF
TGCGCCAGCAGCTCGACTAGCGACACAGATACGCAGTATTTT
>TRBV4-3|NA|NA|TRBJ2-1
CASSQDPNREGLNEQFF
TGCGCCAGCAGCCAAGATCCCAACAGGGAGGGGTTGAATGAGCAGTTCTTC
>TRBV28|NA|NA|TRBJ1-4
CASSLGLNGEKLFF
TGTGCCAGCAGTTTAGGGCTAAACGGTGAAAAACTGTTTTTT